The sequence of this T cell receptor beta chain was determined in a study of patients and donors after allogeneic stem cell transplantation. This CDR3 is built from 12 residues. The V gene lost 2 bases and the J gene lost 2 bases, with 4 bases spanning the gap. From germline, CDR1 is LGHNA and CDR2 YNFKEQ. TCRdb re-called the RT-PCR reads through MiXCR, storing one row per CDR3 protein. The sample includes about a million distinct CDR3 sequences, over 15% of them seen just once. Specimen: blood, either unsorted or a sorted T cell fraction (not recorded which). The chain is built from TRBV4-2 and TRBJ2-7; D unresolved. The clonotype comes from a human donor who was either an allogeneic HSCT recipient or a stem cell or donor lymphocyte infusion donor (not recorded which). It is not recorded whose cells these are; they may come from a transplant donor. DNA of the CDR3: TGTGCCAGCAGCCAACTCCCCTACGAGCAGTACTTC. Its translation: CASSQLPYEQYF.